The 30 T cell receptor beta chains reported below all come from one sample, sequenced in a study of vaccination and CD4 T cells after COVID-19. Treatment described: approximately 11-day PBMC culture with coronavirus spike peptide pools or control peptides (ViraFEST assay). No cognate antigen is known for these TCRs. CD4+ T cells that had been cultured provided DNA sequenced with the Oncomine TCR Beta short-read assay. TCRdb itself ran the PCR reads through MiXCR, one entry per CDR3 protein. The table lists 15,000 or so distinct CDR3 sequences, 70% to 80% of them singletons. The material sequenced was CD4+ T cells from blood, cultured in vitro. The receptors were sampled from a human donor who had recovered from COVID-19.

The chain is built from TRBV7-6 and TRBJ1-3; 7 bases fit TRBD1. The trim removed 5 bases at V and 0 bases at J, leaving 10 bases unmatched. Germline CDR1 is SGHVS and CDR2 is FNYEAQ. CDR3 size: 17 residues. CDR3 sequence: CASSPRMTGSSGNTIYF. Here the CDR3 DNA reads TGTGCCAGCAGCCCGAGAATGACAGGGAGCTCTGGAAACACCATATATTTT.

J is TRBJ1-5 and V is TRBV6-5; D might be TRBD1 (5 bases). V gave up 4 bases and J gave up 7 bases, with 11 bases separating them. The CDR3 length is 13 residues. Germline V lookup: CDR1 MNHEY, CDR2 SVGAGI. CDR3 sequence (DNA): TGTGCCAGCAGTTCCAGGGTGGGACAGCCCCAGCATTTT. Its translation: CASSSRVGQPQHF.

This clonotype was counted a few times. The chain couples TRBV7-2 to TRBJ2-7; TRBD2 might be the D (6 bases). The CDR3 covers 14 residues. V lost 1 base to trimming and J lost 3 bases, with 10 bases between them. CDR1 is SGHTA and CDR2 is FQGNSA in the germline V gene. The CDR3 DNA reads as TGTGCCAGCAGCTTAGGGGCGGGAATCTACGAGCAGTACTTC. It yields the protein CASSLGAGIYEQYF.

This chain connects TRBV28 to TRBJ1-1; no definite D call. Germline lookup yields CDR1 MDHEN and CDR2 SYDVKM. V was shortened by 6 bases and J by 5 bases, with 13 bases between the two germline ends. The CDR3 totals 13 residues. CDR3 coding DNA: TGTGCCAGCAGCCCCCATAAGAGAACTGAAGCTTTCTTT. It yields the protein CASSPHKRTEAFF. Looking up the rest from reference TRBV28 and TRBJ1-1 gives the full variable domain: DVKVTQSSRYLVKRTGEKVFLECVQDMDHENMFWYRQDPGLGLRLIYFSYDVKMKEKGDIPEGYSVSREKKERFSLILESASTNQTSMYLCASSPHKRTEAFFGQGTRLTVV.

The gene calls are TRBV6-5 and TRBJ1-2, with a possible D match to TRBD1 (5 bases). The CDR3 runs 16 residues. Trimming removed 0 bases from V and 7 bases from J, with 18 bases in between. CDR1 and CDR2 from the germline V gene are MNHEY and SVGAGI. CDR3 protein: CASSYSLSREGSGYTF. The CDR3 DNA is TGTGCCAGCAGTTACTCTCTTTCCAGGGAAGGGTCTGGCTACACCTTC.

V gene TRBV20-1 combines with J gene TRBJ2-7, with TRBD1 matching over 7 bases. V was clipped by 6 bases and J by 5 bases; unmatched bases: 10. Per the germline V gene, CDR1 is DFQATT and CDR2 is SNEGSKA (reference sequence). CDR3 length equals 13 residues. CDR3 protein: CSAHRQGVHEQYF. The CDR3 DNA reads TGCAGTGCCCACCGCCAGGGGGTCCACGAGCAGTACTTC.

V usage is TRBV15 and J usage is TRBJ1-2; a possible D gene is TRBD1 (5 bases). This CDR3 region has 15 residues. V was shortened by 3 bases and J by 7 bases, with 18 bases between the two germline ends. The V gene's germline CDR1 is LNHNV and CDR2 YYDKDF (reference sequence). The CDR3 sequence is CATSSPGLLSFGYTF. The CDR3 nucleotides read TGTGCCACCAGCAGTCCGGGACTTCTGAGTTTTGGCTACACCTTC.

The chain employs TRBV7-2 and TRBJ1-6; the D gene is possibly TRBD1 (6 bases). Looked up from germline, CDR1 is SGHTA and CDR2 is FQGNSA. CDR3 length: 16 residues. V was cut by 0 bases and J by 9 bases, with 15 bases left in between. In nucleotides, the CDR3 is TGTGCCAGCAGCTTAGCTTCGTTGGGGGGCGGTTCACCCCTCCACTTT. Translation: CASSLASLGGGSPLHF.

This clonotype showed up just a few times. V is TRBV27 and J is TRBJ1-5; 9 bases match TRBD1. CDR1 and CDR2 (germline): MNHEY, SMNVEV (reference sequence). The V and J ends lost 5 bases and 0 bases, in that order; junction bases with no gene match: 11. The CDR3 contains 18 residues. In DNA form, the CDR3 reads TGTGCCAGCAGTGGGGGGGACAGGGAGTTCTATAGCAATCAGCCCCAGCATTTT. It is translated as CASSGGDREFYSNQPQHF.

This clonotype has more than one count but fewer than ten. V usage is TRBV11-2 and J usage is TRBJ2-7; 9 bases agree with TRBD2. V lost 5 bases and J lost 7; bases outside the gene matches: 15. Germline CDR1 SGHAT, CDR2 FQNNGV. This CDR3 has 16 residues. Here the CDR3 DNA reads TGTGCCAGCAGCCCCCGGCGGCTAGCGGGACCCCAGGAGCAGTACTTC. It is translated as CASSPRRLAGPQEQYF.

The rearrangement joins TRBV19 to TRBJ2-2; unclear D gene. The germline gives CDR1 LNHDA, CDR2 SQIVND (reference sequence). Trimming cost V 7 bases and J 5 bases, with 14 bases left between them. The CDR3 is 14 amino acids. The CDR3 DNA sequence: TGTGCCAGTAAGGGCACAAGAGTTACCGGGGAGCTGTTTTTT. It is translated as CASKGTRVTGELFF. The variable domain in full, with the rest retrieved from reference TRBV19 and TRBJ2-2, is DGGITQSPKYLFRKEGQNVTLSCEQNLNHDAMYWYRQDPGQGLRLIYYSQIVNDFQKGDIAEGYSVSREKKESFPLTVTSAQKNPTAFYLCASKGTRVTGELFFGEGSRLTVL.

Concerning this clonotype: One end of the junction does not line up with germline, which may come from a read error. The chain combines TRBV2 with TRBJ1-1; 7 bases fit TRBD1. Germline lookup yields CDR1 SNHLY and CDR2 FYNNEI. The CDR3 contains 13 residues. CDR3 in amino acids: CASSDRRDRRSIF. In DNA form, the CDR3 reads TGTGCCAGCAGTGACCGCCGGGACAGAAGGAGTATATTT.

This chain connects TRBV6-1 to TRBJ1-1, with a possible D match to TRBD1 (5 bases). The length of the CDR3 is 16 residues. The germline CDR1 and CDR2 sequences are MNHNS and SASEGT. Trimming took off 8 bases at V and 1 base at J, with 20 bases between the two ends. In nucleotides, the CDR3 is TGTGCCAGCTCTCCCGGGACCTCGGGCGAGAACACTGAAGCTTTCTTT. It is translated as CASSPGTSGENTEAFF.

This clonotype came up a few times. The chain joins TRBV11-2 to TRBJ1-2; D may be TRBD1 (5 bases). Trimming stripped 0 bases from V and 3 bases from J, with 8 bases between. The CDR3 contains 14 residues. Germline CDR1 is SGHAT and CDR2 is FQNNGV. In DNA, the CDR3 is TGTGCCAGCAGCTTAGATCGGGGGGACTATGGCTACACCTTC. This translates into CASSLDRGDYGYTF. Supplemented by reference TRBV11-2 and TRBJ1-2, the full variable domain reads EAGVAQSPRYKIIEKRQSVAFWCNPISGHATLYWYQQILGQGPKLLIQFQNNGVVDDSQLPKDRFSAERLKGVDSTLKIQPAKLEDSAVYLCASSLDRGDYGYTFGSGTRLTVV.

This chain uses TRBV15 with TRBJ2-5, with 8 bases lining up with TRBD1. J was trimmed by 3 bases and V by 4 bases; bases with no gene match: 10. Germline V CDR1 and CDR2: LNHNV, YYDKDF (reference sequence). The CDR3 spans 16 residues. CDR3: CATSIQPGQEKETQYF. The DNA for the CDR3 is TGTGCCACCAGCATCCAACCGGGACAGGAGAAAGAGACCCAGTACTTC.

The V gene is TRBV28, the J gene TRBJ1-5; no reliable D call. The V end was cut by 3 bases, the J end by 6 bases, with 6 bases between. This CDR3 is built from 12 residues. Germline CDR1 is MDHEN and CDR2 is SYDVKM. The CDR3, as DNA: TGTGCCAGCAGTTTGGCAGGTCAGCCCCAGCATTTT. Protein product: CASSLAGQPQHF.

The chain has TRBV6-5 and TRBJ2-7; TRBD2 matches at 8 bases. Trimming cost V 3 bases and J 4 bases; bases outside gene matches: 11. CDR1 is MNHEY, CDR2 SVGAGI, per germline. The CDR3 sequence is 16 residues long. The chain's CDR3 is CASSYSGTRTYYEQYF. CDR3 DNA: TGTGCCAGCAGTTATAGCGGGACCAGAACCTATTACGAGCAGTACTTC.

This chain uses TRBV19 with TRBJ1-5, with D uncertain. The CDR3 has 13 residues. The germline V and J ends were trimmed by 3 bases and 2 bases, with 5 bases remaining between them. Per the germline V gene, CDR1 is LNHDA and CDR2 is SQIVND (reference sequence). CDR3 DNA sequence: TGTGCCAGTAGTATCGAGCGCAATCAGCCCCAGCATTTT. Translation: CASSIERNQPQHF.

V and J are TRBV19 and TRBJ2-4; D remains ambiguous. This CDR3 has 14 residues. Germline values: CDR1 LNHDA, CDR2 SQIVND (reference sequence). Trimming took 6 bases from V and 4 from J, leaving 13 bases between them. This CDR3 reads CASSTPATKNIQYF. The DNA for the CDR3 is TGTGCCAGTAGCACCCCGGCTACTAAAAACATTCAGTACTTC.

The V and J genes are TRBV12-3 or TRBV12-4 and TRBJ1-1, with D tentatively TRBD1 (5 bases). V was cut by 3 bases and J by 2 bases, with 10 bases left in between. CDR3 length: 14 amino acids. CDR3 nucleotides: TGTGCCAGCAGTTTTGACAGAACAAACACTGAAGCTTTCTTT. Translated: CASSFDRTNTEAFF.

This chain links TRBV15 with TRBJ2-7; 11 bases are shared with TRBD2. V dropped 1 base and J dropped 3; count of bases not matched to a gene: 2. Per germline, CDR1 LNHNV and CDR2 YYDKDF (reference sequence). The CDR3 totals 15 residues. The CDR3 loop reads CATSRAGTSGYEQYF. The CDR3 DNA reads TGTGCCACCAGCAGAGCCGGGACTAGCGGCTACGAGCAGTACTTC.

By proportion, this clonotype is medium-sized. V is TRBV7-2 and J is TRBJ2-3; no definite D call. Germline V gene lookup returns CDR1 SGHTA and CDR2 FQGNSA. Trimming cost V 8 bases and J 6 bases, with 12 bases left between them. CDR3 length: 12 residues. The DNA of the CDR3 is TGTGCCAGCGGGGTTTACGGGGATACGCAGTATTTT. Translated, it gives CASGVYGDTQYF.

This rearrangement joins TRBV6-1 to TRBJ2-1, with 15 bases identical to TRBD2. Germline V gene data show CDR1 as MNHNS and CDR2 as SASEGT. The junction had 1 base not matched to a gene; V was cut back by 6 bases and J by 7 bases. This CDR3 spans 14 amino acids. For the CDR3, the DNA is TGTGCCAGCAGCGGGACTAGCGGGAGGAATGAGCAGTTCTTC. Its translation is CASSGTSGRNEQFF.

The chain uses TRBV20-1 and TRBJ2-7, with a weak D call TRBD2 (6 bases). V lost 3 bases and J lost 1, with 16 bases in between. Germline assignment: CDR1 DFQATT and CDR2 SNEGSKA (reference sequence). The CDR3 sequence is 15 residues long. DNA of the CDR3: TGCAGTGCTAGTGGGGGGTCAGAGGGGTCCTACGAGCAGTACTTC. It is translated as CSASGGSEGSYEQYF.

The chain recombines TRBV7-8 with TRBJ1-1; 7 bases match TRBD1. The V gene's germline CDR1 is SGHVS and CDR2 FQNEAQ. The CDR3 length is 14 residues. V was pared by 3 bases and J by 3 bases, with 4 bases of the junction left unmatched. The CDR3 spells CASSLETGDTEAFF. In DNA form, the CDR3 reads TGTGCCAGCAGCTTGGAAACAGGGGACACTGAAGCTTTCTTT.

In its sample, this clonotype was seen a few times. The chain's CDR3 is CASSGRGDQPQHF. The CDR3 region has the DNA TGTGCCAGTAGTGGTCGGGGTGATCAGCCCCAGCATTTT. The chain combines TRBV19 with TRBJ1-5; D uncertain. With 5 bases removed from V and 5 bases from J, the gap between germline ends came to 10 bases. The CDR3 extends over 13 amino acids. Germline CDR1 is LNHDA and CDR2 is SQIVND (reference sequence). The variable domain in full, with the rest retrieved from reference TRBV19 and TRBJ1-5, is DGGITQSPKYLFRKEGQNVTLSCEQNLNHDAMYWYRQDPGQGLRLIYYSQIVNDFQKGDIAEGYSVSREKKESFPLTVTSAQKNPTAFYLCASSGRGDQPQHFGDGTRLSIL.

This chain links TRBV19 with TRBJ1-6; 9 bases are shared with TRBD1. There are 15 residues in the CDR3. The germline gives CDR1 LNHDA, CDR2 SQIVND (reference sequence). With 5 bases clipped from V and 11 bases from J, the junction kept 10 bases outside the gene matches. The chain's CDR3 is CASSPTGTGSTPLHF. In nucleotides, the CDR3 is TGTGCCAGTAGTCCGACCGGGACAGGGAGTACACCCCTCCACTTT.

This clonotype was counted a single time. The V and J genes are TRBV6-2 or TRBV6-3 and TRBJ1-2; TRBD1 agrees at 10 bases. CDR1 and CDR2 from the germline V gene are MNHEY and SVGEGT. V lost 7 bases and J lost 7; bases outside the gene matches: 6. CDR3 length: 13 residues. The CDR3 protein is CASIGGQGPGYTF. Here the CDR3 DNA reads TGTGCCAGCATTGGGGGACAGGGGCCTGGCTACACCTTC.

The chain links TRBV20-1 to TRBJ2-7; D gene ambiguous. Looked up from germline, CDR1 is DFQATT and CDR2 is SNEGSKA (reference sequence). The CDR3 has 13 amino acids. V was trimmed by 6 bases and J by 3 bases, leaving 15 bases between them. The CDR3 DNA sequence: TGCAGTGCCGTACTCATGGGAAGCTACGAGCAGTACTTC. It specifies CSAVLMGSYEQYF.

CDR3 amino acids: CASTRWQGNQPQHF. CDR3 nucleotides: TGTGCCAGCACTCGGTGGCAGGGGAATCAGCCCCAGCATTTT. The rearrangement joins TRBV28 to TRBJ1-5, with D perhaps matching TRBD1 (6 bases). Germline V gene lookup returns CDR1 MDHEN and CDR2 SYDVKM. Trimming took 7 bases from V and 4 from J, leaving 14 bases between them. This CDR3 comprises 14 residues.